This paragraph covers one TCR beta chain sequence. As yet, its antigen is unknown. The sample belongs to a study of blood T cells in healthy people across ages. A second PCR, run for about 6 to 11 cycles, used a sample-barcoded 5' primer plus a J-beta primer mix. Each cDNA molecule was tagged by a template-switch adaptor that had 12 random nucleotides. TCRdb re-derived calls from the 5' RACE reads in MiXCR, one entry per CDR3 protein. The sample contains approximately 680,000 distinct CDR3 sequences, about a third of which appear only once. General study results and limits: TCR beta diversity per million T cells fell roughly linearly with age.

V was pared by 7 bases and J by 7 bases, with 26 bases between. The CDR3 spans 16 residues. The clonotype originates from a woman of 80 years or more in good health. The chain uses TRBV12-3 or TRBV12-4 and TRBJ2-7; TRBD2 is a possible D gene (5 bases). Sequencing input: blood. CDR3: CASNENGNPVDNEQYF. The CDR3 nucleotides read TGTGCCAGCAATGAAAACGGGAACCCCGTTGACAATGAGCAGTACTTC.